This is a list of T cell receptor beta chains from one sample in a study of Graves' ophthalmopathy and Graves' hyperthyroidism. TCRdb analysed the multiplex PCR reads with MiXCR anew, one entry per CDR3 protein. This table holds 200,000 to 250,000 distinct CDR3 sequences, around a fifth found once. Sequenced: peripheral blood. All receptors come from a woman between 45 and 60 years old with Graves' ophthalmopathy. Both conserved end residues are part of each CDR3. The D gene is left open where the match is weak. Expanded clones get a size class; other rows say once, few or many, or leave the size out.

>-|TRBV20-1|-|TRBJ2-5
CSASSRVGETQYF
TGCAGTGCTAGTAGTAGGGTAGGAGAGACCCAGTACTTC
>many|TRBV5-6|-|TRBJ2-7
CASSVGASYEQYF
TGTGCCAGCAGCGTCGGGGCGTCCTACGAGCAGTACTTC
>many|TRBV6-2/TRBV6-3|-|TRBJ2-3
CASAPGRGQTTDTQYF
TGTGCCAGCGCCCCCGGGAGGGGGCAGACCACAGATACGCAGTATTTT
>-|TRBV4-1|-|TRBJ1-5
CASSQDGVLSNQPQHF
TGCGCCAGCAGCCAAGATGGGGTCCTAAGCAATCAGCCCCAGCATTTT
>many|TRBV12-3/TRBV12-4|TRBD2|TRBJ2-7
CASSLGTSGKSYEQYF
TGTGCCAGCAGTTTAGGGACTAGCGGGAAGTCCTACGAGCAGTACTTC
>few|TRBV9|-|TRBJ2-2
CASSVQGGGTTGELFF
TGTGCCAGCAGCGTCCAAGGGGGGGGAACTACCGGGGAGCTGTTTTTT
>many|TRBV11-2|-|TRBJ2-5
CASSYGVMETQYF
TGTGCCAGCAGCTACGGGGTGATGGAGACCCAGTACTTC
>many|TRBV20-1|TRBD1|TRBJ2-5
CSANSGQLRETQYF
TGCAGTGCTAACTCGGGACAGTTACGAGAGACCCAGTACTTC
>-|TRBV29-1|TRBD2|TRBJ2-5
CSVVGGRAQQTQYF
TGCAGCGTTGTCGGCGGGAGGGCCCAGCAGACCCAGTACTTC
>many|TRBV7-2|TRBD1|TRBJ2-6
CASSSRGQGGTGANVLTF
TGTGCCAGCAGCTCACGGGGACAGGGAGGGACTGGGGCCAACGTCCTGACTTTC
>many|TRBV14|-|TRBJ1-1
CASSQGVQRLMNTEAFF
TGTGCCAGCAGCCAAGGTGTTCAGAGGCTGATGAACACTGAAGCTTTCTTT
>many|TRBV20-1|-|TRBJ1-5
CSAPLRTVSNQPQHF
TGCAGTGCCCCGTTAAGGACAGTTAGCAATCAGCCCCAGCATTTT
>-|TRBV19|TRBD1|TRBJ2-5
CASSPQGAVETQYF
TGTGCCAGTAGTCCCCAGGGGGCGGTTGAGACCCAGTACTTC
>many|TRBV7-3|TRBD2|TRBJ2-7
CASSLKASGNYEQYF
TGTGCCAGCAGCTTAAAAGCTAGCGGTAACTACGAGCAGTACTTC
>many|TRBV19|TRBD1|TRBJ2-2
CASAWGDRVTGELFF
TGTGCCAGCGCATGGGGGGACAGGGTAACCGGGGAGCTGTTTTTT
>many|TRBV27|TRBD2|TRBJ2-5
CASRSLGGGQETQYF
TGTGCCAGCCGCTCTCTTGGGGGGGGACAAGAGACCCAGTACTTC